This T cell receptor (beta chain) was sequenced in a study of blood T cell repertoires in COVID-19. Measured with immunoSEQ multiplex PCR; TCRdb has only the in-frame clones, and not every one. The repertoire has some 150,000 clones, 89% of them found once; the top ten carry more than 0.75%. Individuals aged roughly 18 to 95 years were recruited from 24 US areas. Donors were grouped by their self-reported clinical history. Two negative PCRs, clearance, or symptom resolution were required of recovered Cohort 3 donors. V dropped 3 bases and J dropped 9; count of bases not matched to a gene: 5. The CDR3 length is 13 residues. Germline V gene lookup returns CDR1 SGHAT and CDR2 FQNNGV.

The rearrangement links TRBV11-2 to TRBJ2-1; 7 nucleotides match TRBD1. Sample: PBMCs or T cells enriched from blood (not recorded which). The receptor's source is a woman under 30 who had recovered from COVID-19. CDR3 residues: CASSFTGESEQFF. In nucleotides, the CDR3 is TGTGCCAGCAGCTTTACAGGGGAAAGTGAGCAGTTCTTC. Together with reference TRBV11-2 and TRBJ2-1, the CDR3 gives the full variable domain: EAGVAQSPRYKIIEKRQSVAFWCNPISGHATLYWYQQILGQGPKLLIQFQNNGVVDDSQLPKDRFSAERLKGVDSTLKIQPAKLEDSAVYLCASSFTGESEQFFGPGTRLTVL.